The 20 T cell receptor beta chains reported below all come from one sample, sequenced in a study of blood T cell repertoires in COVID-19. The method was immunoSEQ multiplex PCR; TCRdb's version includes in-frame clones alone and lacks a portion of them. The sample includes roughly 100,000 clones, 88% of them seen just once. What was sequenced was peripheral blood. These receptor sequences come from a woman older than 75 with active COVID-19.

The V and J genes are TRBV2 and TRBJ1-1, with unresolved D. V was pared by 6 bases and J by 2 bases, with 4 bases between. Germline values: CDR1 SNHLY, CDR2 FYNNEI. The CDR3 runs 11 residues. The CDR3 is CASSTNTEAFF. The CDR3 bases are TGTGCCAGCAGCACTAACACTGAAGCTTTCTTT.

This clone was found once. The genes are TRBV7-8 and TRBJ2-1; D ambiguous. V lost 3 bases and J lost 5, with 11 bases in between. Germline V CDR1 and CDR2: SGHVS, FQNEAQ. This CDR3 has 14 residues. The CDR3 region has the DNA TGTGCCAGCAGCTTCGTCCGCAGGAACAATGAGCAGTTCTTC. Its protein is CASSFVRRNNEQFF.

The chain has TRBV13 and TRBJ1-3, with D possibly matching TRBD1 (6 bases). CDR1 and CDR2 from the germline V gene are PRHDT and FYEKMQ (reference sequence). The V and J ends lost 1 base and 0 bases respectively, with 13 bases between them. The CDR3 is 17 residues long. The CDR3 region has the DNA TGTGCCAGCAGCTTAGAGAGCAGGGGAACCTCTGGAAACACCATATATTTT. Residues: CASSLESRGTSGNTIYF.

The chain is built from TRBV19 and TRBJ2-5; 9 bases align to TRBD2. V lost 5 bases, J lost 6 bases, and 7 bases stayed unmatched. Germline V gives CDR1 LNHDA, CDR2 SQIVND (reference sequence). CDR3 length: 14 amino acids. The DNA of the CDR3 is TGTGCCAGTAGTCCCGGACTAGCGATTAAGACCCAGTACTTC. Amino acids: CASSPGLAIKTQYF.

This clone was observed a few times. The chain has TRBV7-8 and TRBJ1-1; D gene unclear. CDR1 SGHVS and CDR2 FQNEAQ come from the germline V gene. The CDR3 extends over 15 amino acids. Between the trimmed V and J ends, which lost 1 base and 0 bases, there was a span of 9 bases. The CDR3 here is CASSLVAGMNTEAFF. CDR3 in DNA: TGTGCCAGCAGCTTAGTCGCGGGAATGAACACTGAAGCTTTCTTT.

This clone was recorded once. The chain employs TRBV10-3 and TRBJ2-1; TRBD2 might be the D (5 bases). Trimming cost V 3 bases and J 5 bases, with 11 bases left between them. The CDR3 extends over 14 amino acids. From germline, CDR1 is ENHRY and CDR2 SYGVKD. CDR3 bases: TGTGCCATCAGTGAACGAGGGATCGACAATGAGCAGTTCTTC. Amino acids: CAISERGIDNEQFF.

This chain connects TRBV7-2 to TRBJ2-7; 10 bases are shared with TRBD2. CDR1 is SGHTA and CDR2 is FQGNSA in the germline V gene. J was trimmed by 3 bases and V by 4 bases; bases with no gene match: 12. This CDR3 is 17 amino acids long. DNA for the CDR3: TGTGCCAGCAGCTACCGGGTAGCGGGAGGCTTTGACTACGAGCAGTACTTC. It is translated as CASSYRVAGGFDYEQYF.

In the case of this clone: The same CDR3 can be traced to other DNA sequences in this sample. The V call is TRBV7-9, the J call TRBJ2-6; a possible D gene is TRBD2 (6 bases). CDR3 length: 15 amino acids. The V gene lost 1 base and the J gene lost 3 bases, with 7 bases spanning the gap. The germline V gene has CDR1 SEHNR and CDR2 FQNEAQ (reference sequence). The CDR3 here is CASSLGGDGANVLTF. In DNA form, the CDR3 reads TGTGCCAGCAGCTTAGGCGGGGATGGGGCCAACGTCCTGACTTTC.

This chain links TRBV19 with TRBJ1-2; 7 bases align to TRBD1. The CDR3 consists of 16 residues. Germline assignment: CDR1 LNHDA and CDR2 SQIVND (reference sequence). V was pared by 7 bases and J by 3 bases, with 14 bases of the junction left unmatched. CDR3 residues: CASTKPTGDRDYGYTF. CDR3 DNA: TGTGCCAGTACAAAACCAACAGGGGATAGGGACTATGGCTACACCTTC.

The V call is TRBV19, the J call TRBJ2-2, with TRBD2 matching over 12 bases. CDR3 length equals 19 residues. Germline-derived CDR1 and CDR2 are LNHDA and SQIVND (reference sequence). Unmatched junction bases numbered 10, after V lost 5 bases and J lost 0 bases. CDR3: CASSVSSGRARANTGELFF. CDR3 coding DNA: TGTGCCAGTAGTGTCTCTAGCGGGAGGGCCCGGGCGAACACCGGGGAGCTGTTTTTT.

The table lists this clone with a few counts. This chain joins TRBV4-1 and TRBJ2-7; D gene ambiguous. CDR1 MGHRA and CDR2 YSYEKL come from the germline V gene. The ends were cut back, 0 bases at V and 1 base at J, with 13 bases in the middle. This CDR3 is 16 amino acids long. The CDR3 nucleotides read TGCGCCAGCAGCCAAGATCTGAATAGCTGGTCCTACGAGCAGTACTTC. This gives the protein CASSQDLNSWSYEQYF.

The chain employs TRBV28 and TRBJ1-2; 8 nucleotides agree with TRBD1. The V gene's germline CDR1 is MDHEN and CDR2 SYDVKM. The CDR3 loop spans 15 amino acids. J gave up 8 bases and V 6 bases, and 14 bases lay outside the gene matches. The CDR3 DNA is TGTGCCAGCAGCAGAATTACAGGGGGGACTCGCGGCTACACCTTC. Amino acids: CASSRITGGTRGYTF.

The chain combines TRBV7-9 with TRBJ2-5, with 7 bases aligning to TRBD1. This CDR3 region has 12 residues. Trimming at V came to 4 bases and at J to 9 bases, leaving 5 bases not matched to a gene. Germline values: CDR1 SEHNR, CDR2 FQNEAQ (reference sequence). Here the CDR3 reads CASSSLQGAQYF. The CDR3 DNA reads TGTGCCAGCAGCTCCCTGCAGGGGGCCCAGTACTTC.

The chain uses TRBV18 and TRBJ2-1; tentative D call: TRBD2 (5 bases). CDR1 is KGHSH and CDR2 is LQKENI in the germline V gene. V lost 3 bases and J 9 bases, leaving 12 bases between the germline ends. CDR3 size: 13 residues. Here the CDR3 DNA reads TGTGCCAGCTCACCGGCCGGTGGAGGTGAGCAGTTCTTC. Translated, it gives CASSPAGGGEQFF.

The chain has TRBV28 and TRBJ2-7; 7 bases match TRBD1. Germline V gene data show CDR1 as MDHEN and CDR2 as SYDVKM. CDR3 length: 14 amino acids. With V trimmed by 8 bases and J by 0 bases, 7 bases remained unmatched. The chain's CDR3 is CASVQGPYSYEQYF. CDR3 coding DNA: TGTGCCAGCGTACAGGGGCCATACTCCTACGAGCAGTACTTC.

This chain connects TRBV6-8 to TRBJ2-1; 8 bases agree with TRBD2. The CDR3 runs to 16 residues. Germline values: CDR1 MNHGY, CDR2 SAAAGT. Germline trimming cut 4 bases from V and 9 bases from J; bases unmatched to any gene: 14. In DNA form, the CDR3 reads TGTGCCAGCAGTTCTAGCGGGCTCAAAGCGAAGGGTGAGCAGTTCTTC. Amino acid sequence: CASSSSGLKAKGEQFF.

This clone appeared once. This chain uses TRBV27 with TRBJ2-7, with D possibly TRBD1 on 6 matching bases. V was pared by 6 bases and J by 5 bases, with 11 bases between. Germline assignment: CDR1 MNHEY and CDR2 SMNVEV (reference sequence). The CDR3 covers 12 residues. The chain's CDR3 is CASRKQGNEQYF. CDR3 in DNA: TGTGCCAGCAGGAAGCAGGGGAACGAGCAGTACTTC.

This chain connects TRBV7-9 to TRBJ2-4; 10 bases align to TRBD2. Germline V gene lookup returns CDR1 SEHNR and CDR2 FQNEAQ (reference sequence). J gave up 7 bases and V 4 bases, and 10 bases lay outside the gene matches. This CDR3 spans 16 amino acids. For the CDR3, the DNA is TGTGCCAGCAGCTGGGCACTAGCGGGAATTGGGAACATTCAGTACTTC. The encoded protein is CASSWALAGIGNIQYF.

V is TRBV5-1 and J is TRBJ1-2, with TRBD1 matching over 11 bases. Germline trimming cut 4 bases from V and 4 bases from J; bases unmatched to any gene: 3. The V gene's germline CDR1 is SGHRS and CDR2 YFSETQ. CDR3 length equals 14 residues. In nucleotides, the CDR3 is TGCGCCAGCAGCGGGACAGGGGGAACCTATGGCTACACCTTC. This translates into CASSGTGGTYGYTF.

This clone appeared a single time. This chain joins TRBV5-6 and TRBJ1-5; D not resolved. Germline lookup yields CDR1 SGHDT and CDR2 YYEEEE. This CDR3 spans 13 amino acids. Trimming stripped 0 bases from V and 6 bases from J, with 7 bases between. CDR3 nucleotide sequence: TGTGCCAGCAGCTTGGGAGGAGGTCAGCCCCAGCATTTT. Translation gives CASSLGGGQPQHF.